The 20 T cell receptor beta chains presented below share a single source sample, sequenced in a study of Ad26.COV2.S vaccination and SARS-CoV-2 variants. Regarding treatment: roughly 19 received Ad26.COV2.S at low or high dose, single or two shots; 5 received placebo; per-sample allocation not given. Day 63 after the first injection of vaccine or placebo was the sampling time. Sequencing used immunoSEQ multiplex PCR; TCRdb keeps in-frame clones, though not all of them. The sample lists about 680,000 clones, 70% to 90% seen once, with about 1.5% in the top ten. Sequencing was performed on peripheral blood, taken in a trial of Ad26.COV2.S vaccine versus placebo. These receptors came from a person between 18 and 59 years old who received the Ad26.COV2.S COVID-19 vaccine or a placebo.

The chain links TRBV12-3 or TRBV12-4 to TRBJ1-6; a possible D gene is TRBD1 (5 bases). The CDR3 sequence is 12 residues long. Trimming pared 6 bases from V and 10 bases from J, leaving 10 bases between. The CDR3 region has the DNA TGTGCCAGCAGGGGGGGAGGGTCACCCCTCCACTTT. Translating gives CASRGGGSPLHF.

The chain couples TRBV7-9 to TRBJ1-1; D remains ambiguous. Trimming took off 5 bases at V and 4 bases at J, with 14 bases between the two ends. This CDR3 contains 14 residues. CDR1 SEHNR and CDR2 FQNEAQ come from the germline V gene (reference sequence). CDR3 bases: TGTGCCAGCAGCCCTTGGAGTGTTTCCACTGAAGCTTTCTTT. Protein sequence: CASSPWSVSTEAFF. Based on the CDR3 plus reference TRBV7-9 and TRBJ1-1, the full variable domain is DTGVSQNPRHKITKRGQNVTFRCDPISEHNRLYWYRQTLGQGPEFLTYFQNEAQLEKSRLLSDRFSAERPKGSFSTLEIQRTEQGDSAMYLCASSPWSVSTEAFFGQGTRLTVV.

This sequence joins TRBV10-3 and TRBJ2-2, with 13 bases matching TRBD2. Germline CDR1 ENHRY, CDR2 SYGVKD. Trimming cost V 4 bases and J 0 bases; bases outside gene matches: 5. This CDR3 has 18 residues. The CDR3 here is CAISVGTSGTTNTGELFF. CDR3 coding DNA: TGTGCCATCAGTGTTGGGACTAGCGGGACGACGAACACCGGGGAGCTGTTTTTT.

This clone was observed once. The chain has TRBV5-1 and TRBJ2-1, with 9 nucleotides matching TRBD2. The CDR3 is 16 residues long. Germline V gene data show CDR1 as SGHRS and CDR2 as YFSETQ. V shed 4 bases and J 4 bases; nucleotides not matched to a gene: 9. CDR3 sequence reads: CASSQFGLASYNEQFF. The CDR3 nucleotides read TGCGCCAGCAGCCAATTTGGACTAGCGTCTTACAATGAGCAGTTCTTC. The complete variable domain, with remaining parts taken from reference TRBV5-1 and TRBJ2-1, reads KAGVTQTPRYLIKTRGQQVTLSCSPISGHRSVSWYQQTPGQGLQFLFEYFSETQRNKGNFPGRFSGRQFSNSRSEMNVSTLELGDSALYLCASSQFGLASYNEQFFGPGTRLTVL.

The chain uses TRBV6-5 and TRBJ2-7; tentatively, D is TRBD2 (6 bases). The CDR3 is 12 residues long. Trimming removed 0 bases from V and 7 bases from J, with 7 bases in between. Germline CDR1 MNHEY, CDR2 SVGAGI. The CDR3 DNA is TGTGCCAGCAGTTACTCGGGGAGGGAGCAGTACTTC. Protein sequence: CASSYSGREQYF.

DNA of the CDR3: TGTGCCAGCACAAGGGCTGGAACTGGAAACACCATATATTTT. Amino acids: CASTRAGTGNTIYF. The genes are TRBV11-2 and TRBJ1-3, with D unclear. V lost 7 bases and J lost 2, with 12 bases in between. CDR3 length: 14 residues. Germline CDR1 and CDR2: SGHAT and FQNNGV.

The V gene is TRBV9, the J gene TRBJ1-1; TRBD1 matches 8 bases. Unmatched junction bases numbered 5, after V lost 0 bases and J lost 4 bases. The CDR3 length is 15 residues. CDR1 and CDR2 from the germline V gene are SGDLS and YYNGEE. The CDR3 region is CASSVEYQGATEAFF. CDR3 coding DNA: TGTGCCAGCAGCGTAGAGTATCAGGGGGCCACTGAAGCTTTCTTT.

This rearrangement joins TRBV7-9 to TRBJ2-1, with D possibly matching TRBD2 (5 bases). This CDR3 spans 14 amino acids. CDR1 SEHNR and CDR2 FQNEAQ come from the germline V gene (reference sequence). V lost 1 base to trimming and J lost 7 bases, with 11 bases between them. The CDR3 nucleotides read TGTGCCAGCAGCTTAGTGGGAGTGGCAAATGAGCAGTTCTTC. It is translated as CASSLVGVANEQFF.

V gene TRBV4-2 combines with J gene TRBJ2-3, with D possibly called TRBD1 or TRBD2 (5 bases each). The CDR3 runs 13 residues. Germline CDR1 reads LGHNA; CDR2 reads YNFKEQ. V lost 3 bases to trimming and J lost 6 bases, with 10 bases between them. CDR3 in amino acids: CASSHRDGDTQYF. CDR3 in DNA: TGTGCCAGCAGCCATCGGGACGGGGATACGCAGTATTTT.

In its sample, this clone was seen many times. The V call is TRBV6-1, the J call TRBJ1-2; tentative D call: TRBD1 (5 bases). The CDR3 length is 15 residues. V lost 0 bases to trimming and J lost 2 bases, with 10 bases between them. Germline CDR1 reads MNHNS; CDR2 reads SASEGT. The CDR3 spells CASSEAQGRNYGYTF. Here the CDR3 DNA reads TGTGCCAGCAGTGAAGCCCAGGGTCGGAACTATGGCTACACCTTC.

The rearrangement uses TRBV9 and TRBJ2-7, with a weak D call TRBD2 (7 bases). CDR3 length: 17 residues. With 3 bases removed from V and 5 bases from J, the gap between germline ends came to 24 bases. The germline gives CDR1 SGDLS, CDR2 YYNGEE. DNA for the CDR3: TGTGCCAGCAGCGATTCCACGCGACGGGGGGCAAGGAACGAGCAGTACTTC. This gives the protein CASSDSTRRGARNEQYF.

This clone came up a few times. V and J are TRBV29-1 and TRBJ1-2, with 11 nucleotides matching TRBD1. The length of the CDR3 is 12 residues. The germline gives CDR1 SQVTM, CDR2 ANQGSEA. Trimming took 7 bases from V and 8 from J; bases not matched to a gene: 6. CDR3 loop: CSARGQGGGYTF. The CDR3 coding sequence is TGCAGCGCCAGGGGACAGGGGGGAGGCTACACCTTC.

The J gene is TRBJ2-5, the V gene TRBV3-1 (or the pseudogene TRBV3-2); 13 positions agree with TRBD2. This CDR3 has 18 residues. In germline, CDR1 is LGHDT, CDR2 YNNKEL (reference sequence). V was pared by 1 base and J by 0 bases, with 5 bases of the junction left unmatched. CDR3 sequence (DNA): TGTGCCAGCAGCCAAGCTACTAGCGGGGGGGCGTACCAAGAGACCCAGTACTTC. This codes for CASSQATSGGAYQETQYF.

The chain couples TRBV2 to TRBJ2-7; no definite D call. V was pared by 4 bases and J by 1 base, with 5 bases between. The CDR3 loop spans 12 amino acids. The germline gives CDR1 SNHLY, CDR2 FYNNEI. The CDR3 DNA sequence: TGTGCCAGCAGTGTGTTTTCCTACGAGCAGTACTTC. The encoded protein is CASSVFSYEQYF.

Of note for this clone: Other nucleotide sequences from this sample produce the same CDR3. CDR3 amino acids: CASRSSGNTIYF. CDR3 bases: TGTGCCAGCAGAAGCTCTGGAAACACCATATATTTT. This chain uses TRBV12-3 or TRBV12-4 with TRBJ1-3; D gene ambiguous. CDR3 length equals 12 residues. The V and J ends lost 6 bases and 0 bases respectively, with 3 bases between them.

V is TRBV4-3 and J is TRBJ1-1; D is ambiguous. Trimming pared 0 bases from V and 0 bases from J, leaving 8 bases between. Germline V gene lookup returns CDR1 LGHNA and CDR2 YSLEER. The CDR3 loop spans 15 amino acids. The CDR3 bases are TGCGCCAGCAGCCAAGACGGACTCATGAACACTGAAGCTTTCTTT. This encodes CASSQDGLMNTEAFF.

This clone was counted once. The gene calls are TRBV6-5 and TRBJ2-3; 7 bases map to TRBD1. Unmatched junction bases numbered 2, after V lost 8 bases and J lost 3 bases. Germline values: CDR1 MNHEY, CDR2 SVGAGI. The CDR3 has 12 amino acids. The CDR3 nucleotides read TGTGCCAGCCGACAGGGAACAGATACGCAGTATTTT. It translates to CASRQGTDTQYF.

As concerns this clone: The sample has other DNA sequences that encode this CDR3 too. V usage is TRBV30 and J usage is TRBJ2-7; D not certain. The germline V gene encodes CDR1 GTSNPN and CDR2 SVGIG (reference sequence). The CDR3 runs 12 residues. Deletions cut 0 bases from V and 2 bases from J, with 5 bases between. In nucleotides, the CDR3 is TGTGCCTGGAGTGTTCAGGCCTACGAGCAGTACTTC. It specifies CAWSVQAYEQYF. The whole variable domain, filled in from reference TRBV30 and TRBJ2-7, reads SQTIHQWPATLVQPVGSPLSLECTVEGTSNPNLYWYRQAAGRGLQLLFYSVGIGQISSEVPQNLSASRPQDRQFILSSKKLLLSDSGFYLCAWSVQAYEQYFGPGTRLTVT.

The chain uses TRBV10-3 and TRBJ2-7, with 9 bases that match TRBD1. CDR3 size: 16 residues. Germline assignment: CDR1 ENHRY and CDR2 SYGVKD. V gave up 3 bases and J gave up 2 bases; unmatched junction bases: 8. This CDR3 reads CAISDKQGASTYEQYF. Here the CDR3 DNA reads TGTGCCATCAGTGATAAACAGGGGGCCTCAACCTACGAGCAGTACTTC.

The chain has TRBV5-1 and TRBJ1-2; D not resolved. The V and J ends lost 1 base and 2 bases respectively, with 6 bases between them. Germline V gene sequence: CDR1 SGHRS, CDR2 YFSETQ. The CDR3 runs to 13 residues. Here the CDR3 DNA reads TGCGCCAGCAGCTTGCCAGCGAACTATGGCTACACCTTC. Its protein is CASSLPANYGYTF.